The 5 T cell receptor beta chains given below trace back to one sample, sequenced in a study of blood T cell repertoires in COVID-19. The repertoire was sequenced with immunoSEQ multiplex PCR; TCRdb's copy has only in-frame clones and lacks some. The sample yields just under 90,000 clones, 90% seen once. Sequenced: peripheral blood. The receptors here all came from a man aged 55 to 70 with acute or convalescent COVID-19.

The rearrangement uses TRBV6-1 and TRBJ2-3, with 9 bases fitting TRBD2. Germline V gene sequence: CDR1 MNHNS, CDR2 SASEGT. This CDR3 has 16 amino acids. J was trimmed by 5 bases and V by 5 bases; bases with no gene match: 11. The CDR3 loop reads CASSQGLAYTEDTQYF. For the CDR3, the DNA is TGTGCCAGCAGTCAAGGACTAGCGTATACAGAAGATACGCAGTATTTT.

The chain is built from TRBV5-6 and TRBJ2-1; D is perhaps TRBD2 (5 bases). The CDR3 totals 15 residues. Trimming took 0 bases from V and 7 from J, leaving 14 bases between them. In germline, CDR1 is SGHDT, CDR2 YYEEEE. The CDR3, as DNA: TGTGCCAGCAGCTTGGATGTGGGAGTGCTTAATGAGCAGTTCTTC. This codes for CASSLDVGVLNEQFF.

J is TRBJ2-2 and V is TRBV18, with 7 bases identical to TRBD1. The CDR3 runs to 14 residues. The germline gives CDR1 KGHSH, CDR2 LQKENI. Trimming cost V 6 bases and J 4 bases; bases outside gene matches: 5. CDR3 bases: TGTGCCAGCTCTCCGGACAGGTCCACCGGGGAGCTGTTTTTT. It yields the protein CASSPDRSTGELFF.

V and J are TRBV7-2 and TRBJ1-2; D call uncertain. V lost 5 bases and J lost 6, with 19 bases in between. The CDR3 consists of 15 residues. The germline V gene has CDR1 SGHTA and CDR2 FQGNSA. CDR3 coding DNA: TGTGCCAGCAGCGATCCGGGTCAGAGAAAGGATGGCTACACCTTC. Amino acids: CASSDPGQRKDGYTF. Together with reference TRBV7-2 and TRBJ1-2, the CDR3 gives the full variable domain: GAGVSQSPSNKVTEKGKDVELRCDPISGHTALYWYRQSLGQGLEFLIYFQGNSAPDKSGLPSDRFSAERTGGSVSTLTIQRTQQEDSAVYLCASSDPGQRKDGYTFGSGTRLTVV.

The rearrangement uses TRBV5-1 and TRBJ2-3; 8 bases agree with TRBD1. The germline CDR1 and CDR2 sequences are SGHRS and YFSETQ. This CDR3 spans 14 amino acids. Unmatched junction bases numbered 2, after V lost 1 base and J lost 4 bases. The CDR3 spells CASSLSGGADTQYF. In nucleotides, the CDR3 is TGCGCCAGCAGCTTGTCAGGGGGCGCAGATACGCAGTATTTT.